This T cell receptor beta chain is from a study of CD8 T cells in ankylosing spondylitis. The junction had 12 bases not matched to a gene; V was cut back by 8 bases and J by 0 bases. Germline CDR1 and CDR2: MRHNA and SNTAGT. The CDR3 totals 19 residues. Each CDR3 protein is one row after TCRdb ran MiXCR on the 5' RACE reads. Of hundreds of thousands of distinct CDR3 sequences listed, 8.6% are singletons. This TCR was recovered from a male donor with ankylosing spondylitis or in good health (not recorded which). Sequencing was done on a sample of blood, either unsorted or a sorted T cell fraction (not recorded which). The V call is TRBV6-4, the J call TRBJ2-1; 14 bases line up with TRBD2. CDR3 residues: CASCPTSGGGLSSYNEQFF. The CDR3 nucleotides read TGTGCCAGCTGTCCGACTAGCGGGGGGGGGTTGAGCTCCTACAATGAGCAGTTCTTC.